These 15 T cell receptor beta chains were all obtained from the same sample, sequenced in a study of blood T cells in healthy people across ages (dated by TCRdb to the mid-2010s). Libraries came from 5' RACE. TCRdb shows the sequencer as Illumina HiSeq 2500. The second PCR ran for roughly 6 to 11 cycles and used a J-beta primer mix along with a sample-barcoded 5' primer. TCRdb itself trimmed the public reads at Q25 with fastp, ran MiXCR and retained productive beta chains. One record per CDR3 amino acid sequence lists the most common genes and DNA. This sample holds 550,000 to 750,000 distinct CDR3 sequences; approximately 21% were observed only once. Approximately 3.7% of the sample is in the top ten clones. Sequenced sample: blood. The receptors derive from a man in his sixties or seventies in good health.

V usage is TRBV7-2 and J usage is TRBJ2-1; 10 bases are a match to TRBD2. CDR1 SGHTA and CDR2 FQGNSA come from the germline V gene. Trimming at V came to 4 bases and at J to 8 bases, leaving 5 bases not matched to a gene. The CDR3 has 14 amino acids. The CDR3 bases are TGTGCCAGCAGCTCTAGGACTAGCGGCGATGAGCAGTTCTTC. It is translated as CASSSRTSGDEQFF.

This chain connects TRBV7-2 to TRBJ2-5; D ambiguous. With 2 bases removed from V and 2 bases from J, the gap between germline ends came to 9 bases. This CDR3 comprises 14 residues. From germline, CDR1 is SGHTA and CDR2 FQGNSA. In nucleotides, the CDR3 is TGTGCCAGCAGCTTAAGTCGTCTTCAAGAGACCCAGTACTTC. It is translated as CASSLSRLQETQYF.

V and J are TRBV7-6 and TRBJ2-7; D possibly corresponds to TRBD2 (5 bases). Trimming shortened V by 5 bases and J by 0 bases, and 8 bases separated the two germline ends. CDR1 and CDR2 from the germline V gene are SGHVS and FNYEAQ. This CDR3 region has 13 residues. The CDR3 DNA follows: TGTGCCAGCAGCGCCGGGATCTCCTACGAGCAGTACTTC. Its protein product is CASSAGISYEQYF.

Here the CDR3 DNA reads TGTGCCAGCAGTGAAATAGGATCTGGGGCCAACGTCCTGACTTTC. Its protein is CASSEIGSGANVLTF. The chain uses TRBV6-4 and TRBJ2-6, with no clear D. V was pared by 3 bases and J by 1 base, with 7 bases between. Germline CDR1 MRHNA, CDR2 SNTAGT. CDR3 length equals 15 residues.

This chain links TRBV5-1 with TRBJ1-5, with no clear D. CDR3 length: 15 residues. V was trimmed by 1 base and J by 1 base, leaving 9 bases between them. In germline, CDR1 is SGHRS, CDR2 YFSETQ. The CDR3 nucleotides read TGCGCCAGCAGCTTGTGGGGTGAGAGCAATCAGCCCCAGCATTTT. Its protein product is CASSLWGESNQPQHF.

This clonotype was detected a few times. The rearrangement joins TRBV7-2 to TRBJ1-4, with TRBD1 matching over 7 bases. With 5 bases clipped from V and 3 bases from J, the junction kept 9 bases outside the gene matches. CDR3 size: 16 residues. Per germline, CDR1 SGHTA and CDR2 FQGNSA. CDR3 loop: CASSATGTVPNEKLFF. Written as DNA, the CDR3 is TGTGCCAGCAGCGCCACCGGGACAGTTCCTAATGAAAAACTGTTTTTT.

The chain couples TRBV5-4 to TRBJ2-5, with 10 bases fitting TRBD1. With V trimmed by 5 bases and J by 4 bases, 14 bases remained unmatched. There are 17 residues in the CDR3. Germline-derived CDR1 and CDR2 are SGHNT and YYREEE (reference sequence). The CDR3, as DNA: TGTGCCAGCAGTATTCCCACCGGTGGGGACAGGGGAGAGACCCAGTACTTC. Its protein is CASSIPTGGDRGETQYF. The full variable domain, completed using reference TRBV5-4 and TRBJ2-5, is ETGVTQSPTHLIKTRGQQVTLRCSSQSGHNTVSWYQQALGQGPQFIFQYYREEENGRGNFPPRFSGLQFPNYSSELNVNALELDDSALYLCASSIPTGGDRGETQYFGPGTRLLVL.

The chain combines TRBV5-1 with TRBJ2-5; 8 bases line up with TRBD2. CDR1 SGHRS and CDR2 YFSETQ come from the germline V gene. The CDR3 has 15 residues. With 5 bases clipped from V and 2 bases from J, the junction kept 8 bases outside the gene matches. This CDR3 reads CASRSIVAGQETQYF. The CDR3 bases are TGCGCCAGCAGATCTATAGTAGCGGGACAAGAGACCCAGTACTTC.

The rearrangement uses TRBV21-1 and TRBJ2-2; the D call TRBD2 from the table was never checked on the DNA. TRBV21-1 is designated a pseudogene. The CDR3 loop spans 18 amino acids. CDR3 nucleotide sequence: TGTGCCTGCAGCATTCCGGGAGAACTAGCGGCGAGTGACGGGGAGCTGTTTTTT. Protein sequence: CACSIPGELAASDGELFF.

The V call is TRBV5-1, the J call TRBJ2-5; D assignment may be TRBD1 or TRBD2 (5 bases each). Germline CDR1 SGHRS, CDR2 YFSETQ. The V end lost 4 bases, the J end lost 2 bases, and 12 bases lay between the germline ends. The length of the CDR3 is 14 residues. The CDR3 is CASSQGPLQETQYF. The DNA for the CDR3 is TGCGCCAGCAGCCAGGGACCGTTACAAGAGACCCAGTACTTC.

Ten or more counts support this clonotype. The chain employs TRBV10-3 and TRBJ1-1; D remains ambiguous. V shed 2 bases and J shed 4 bases, with 11 bases lying between them. Germline values: CDR1 ENHRY, CDR2 SYGVKD. The CDR3 contains 14 residues. The CDR3 is CAISEEWVSTEAFF. For the CDR3, the DNA is TGTGCCATCAGTGAGGAGTGGGTTAGCACTGAAGCTTTCTTT.

This clonotype has a handful of counts. The chain carries TRBV19 and TRBJ2-2, with unresolved D. Germline CDR1 reads LNHDA; CDR2 reads SQIVND (reference sequence). V was pared by 1 base and J by 6 bases, with 3 bases between. The CDR3 runs 12 residues. In nucleotides, the CDR3 is TGTGCCAGTAGTATAGTGGCCGGGGAGCTGTTTTTT. This codes for CASSIVAGELFF.

This sequence joins TRBV20-1 and TRBJ2-7; tentatively, D is TRBD1 or TRBD2 (6 bases each). This CDR3 has 14 residues. Germline CDR1 is DFQATT and CDR2 is SNEGSKA (reference sequence). Trimming removed 6 bases from V and 3 bases from J, with 18 bases in between. The CDR3 loop reads CSAPGRQENYEQYF. The DNA for the CDR3 is TGCAGTGCCCCCGGGAGACAGGAGAACTACGAGCAGTACTTC.

The gene calls are TRBV25-1 and TRBJ1-1; tentatively, D is TRBD1 (6 bases). CDR3 length equals 13 residues. Trimming left V 6 bases short and J 6 bases short, with 14 bases between. Per germline, CDR1 MGHDK and CDR2 SYGVNS. DNA for the CDR3: TGTGCCAGCAGGGAGGGGGTGCGGGCTGAAGCTTTCTTT. Translated: CASREGVRAEAFF.

The chain links TRBV20-1 to TRBJ1-1; D uncertain. CDR1 DFQATT and CDR2 SNEGSKA come from the germline V gene (reference sequence). The V gene lost 6 bases and the J gene lost 5 bases, with 13 bases spanning the gap. The CDR3 is 12 amino acids. CDR3 DNA sequence: TGCAGTGCCCCTAGGTCAGATACTGAAGCTTTCTTT. It yields the protein CSAPRSDTEAFF.